The 2 T cell receptor beta chains below come from one sample, sequenced in a study of shared clonotypes between healthy human individuals. The data were produced by immunoSEQ multiplex PCR, yet TCRdb's version contains in-frame clones alone and is incomplete. This sample has roughly 2.5 million clones, with roughly nine tenths found just once. Material for sequencing was naive CD4+ T cells sorted from blood. This sample's subset: CD45RA+ positively selected. The receptors stem from a man aged 18 to 29 in good health.

The V call is TRBV30, the J call TRBJ2-7, with 7 bases lining up with TRBD1. The germline gives CDR1 GTSNPN, CDR2 SVGIG (reference sequence). V shed 4 bases and J 9 bases; nucleotides not matched to a gene: 18. The CDR3 loop spans 15 amino acids. The CDR3 DNA is TGTGCCTGGACCACAAGGTGGGGGCAGGGGGTCGGGCAGTACTTC. Translated: CAWTTRWGQGVGQYF.

In the case of this clone: Mismatch with germline at one junction end may stem from a read error. This rearrangement joins TRBV27 to TRBJ2-7; 11 nucleotides agree with TRBD2. The CDR3 sequence is 13 residues long. Germline V gene sequence: CDR1 MNHEY, CDR2 SMNVEV (reference sequence). In DNA, the CDR3 is TGTGCCACAATAGCGGGAGGGACCTACGTGCAGTACTTC. It specifies CATIAGGTYVQYF.